The T cell receptor (beta chain) under discussion was sequenced for a study of cytomegalovirus exposure and HLA in healthy donors. The PCR made use of 60 Vbeta and 13 Jbeta primers. In the authors' workflow: Unique TCR beta chains totaled approximately 83 million in a later count, with roughly 11 million of them shared. Clones were sequenced by immunoSEQ multiplex PCR, and TCRdb holds only the in-frame ones, with some missing. For V, J and clone size, that table is used; D and trimming come from the DNA. The repertoire holds over 65,000 clones, with less than 80% as singletons. About this clone itself: No antigen is known for it.

V lost 3 bases and J lost 1, with 15 bases in between. This CDR3 has 17 residues. The V gene's germline CDR1 is MGHDK and CDR2 SYGVNS. Study observations and caveats: Most of the TCR beta V segments (in an earlier analysis) were productive either about 87% or about 30% of the time. As was reported, the classifier diagnosed cytomegalovirus status with high specificity and sensitivity. Among TCR beta chains, those listed as cytomegalovirus-associated numbered more than 150.

The chain couples TRBV25-1 to TRBJ1-4; possibly TRBD1 for D (6 bases). The receptor comes from a man in his 60s in good health and CMV-seropositive. Source material: PBMCs. The chain's CDR3 is CASSDVGQGRTNEKLFF. The CDR3, as DNA: TGTGCCAGCAGTGATGTCGGGCAGGGGCGAACTAATGAAAAACTGTTTTTT.